In its sample, the clone carrying this T cell receptor beta chain was seen a few times. Its antigen is as yet unknown. TCRdb keeps only in-frame clones here, not all; method: immunoSEQ multiplex PCR. The repertoire has approximately 44,000 clones, around 78% of them found once; the top ten carry 12%. This specimen comes from a study of a mutant IDH1 vaccine in newly diagnosed glioma. Across the whole study: Antecedent treatment encompassed radiotherapy, temozolomide, or their combination; the majority received both. Whole-study results and caveats: Seemingly, pseudoprogression had no relation to changes in the top peripheral T cell clonotypes.

Time point here: week 35, safety follow-up. Each vaccine dose was 300 ug of mutant IDH1 20-mer peptide, with topical imiquimod. Each astrocytoma in the donors was new, WHO grade 3 or 4, IDH1-mutant and ATRX-lost. The TCR originated in a man aged 40-49 years with glioma. The material was PBMCs, obtained from a glioma patient whose treatment included an IDH1 peptide vaccine.

The CDR3 protein is CASSIAGGLAGGSGTQYF. CDR3 in DNA: TGTGCCAGTAGTATAGCCGGGGGACTAGCGGGAGGCAGTGGTACGCAGTATTTT. The chain recombines TRBV19 with TRBJ2-3; 15 bases map to TRBD2. The germline gives CDR1 LNHDA, CDR2 SQIVND (reference sequence). Trimming removed 1 base from V and 8 bases from J; junction bases left unmatched: 10. This CDR3 comprises 18 residues.